The entry below describes one T cell receptor delta chain. Its antigen specificity is not known. Base qualities are not recorded, but no much larger clone differs from it by a single base. Cut back by 0 bases and 3 bases, the V and J ends lie 18 bases apart. The germline V gene yields NSMFDY for CDR1 and ISSIKDK for CDR2. The cysteine opens and the phenylalanine closes a CDR3 of 16 amino acids. This entry keeps only the CDR3 DNA: 48 bases, framed from base 1. Library prep was done by multiplex PCR. A 32-plex assay, with primers for all 8 TRDV and 4 TRDJ genes spanning the CDR3, was used to amplify the genomic DNA. A 12-nucleotide UMI was introduced during around 3 barcoding PCR cycles, after which a second PCR was performed with Illumina adapter primers. AMPure XP beads were used for library purification, and library quality was checked on a Fragment Analyzer with the HS NGS Fragment kit. Sequencing was run on an Illumina MiniSeq mid-output kit with around 20% PhiX and 150 cycles of paired-end reads. As for the original processing: MIGEC version 1.2.9 was used to process the reads, grouping the reads by UMI and building error-corrected consensus sequences. Post-processing used modified VDJtools version 1.2.1 scripts and the tcR R package. TCRdb reprocessed the public reads with the caller CATT; rows with the same DNA were merged afterwards. These V and J calls originate from TCRdb's pipeline instead of the authors' own analysis. Here the sample has 5,000 or so delta-chain clones; approximately 12% occur a single time. The ten largest clones capture 52% of the sample.

The sample is drawn from a study of DNA immune sequencing with unique molecular identifiers (TCRdb year 2020). Study-wide context: Using immunomagnetic cell separation, gammadelta T cells were enriched from buffy coats, and the genomic DNA of these cells was sequenced. In the comparison of enriched versus non-enriched samples, roughly 100 ng of enriched gammadelta T-cell DNA and around 1 ug of non-enriched PBMC DNA were sequenced. Fluorescence-activated cell sorting was used to enrich gammadelta T cells from the PBMC of over nine healthy people. Validation of the sequencing method was done both on synthetic reference molecules and on blood samples taken from healthy individuals. The study developed and validated an ultrasensitive DNA-based TRD repertoire sequencing method using PCR-introduced unique molecular identifiers. All donors were healthy individuals, and ten of the donors were profiled using sorted gammadelta T cells from peripheral blood.

Overall study outcomes, separate from this receptor: Novel TRD sequences not targeted by the primers cannot be detected by the primer-based approach. Healthy donors differed in TRD repertoire diversity, and several donors were highly oligoclonal, meaning the top 5 clonotypes made up more than half of productive molecules. Among clonotypes from healthy donors, the most common TRD rearrangement was TRDV2 paired with TRDJ1.

The sequence came from a human donor in good health. Source material: gamma-delta T cells enriched from blood buffy coat, or unenriched PBMCs (not recorded which). The sequence joins TRAV29/DV5 to TRDJ1; the D gene cannot be named for sure. Here the J gene was assigned by germline matching of the DNA, as TCRdb has none. The CDR3 has the sequence CAASGGLPAGPDKLIF. The nucleotide sequence is given as TGTGCAGCAAGCGGCGGCCTCCCGGCGGGGCCCGATAAACTCATCTTT. With all but the CDR3 taken from the reference TRAV29/DV5 and TRDJ1 genes, the full variable domain is: DQQVKQNSPSLSVQEGRISILNCDYTNSMFDYFLWYKKYPAEGPTFLISISSIKDKNEDGRFTVFLNKSAKHLSLHIVPSQPGDSAVYFCAASGGLPAGPDKLIFGKGTRVTVEP.